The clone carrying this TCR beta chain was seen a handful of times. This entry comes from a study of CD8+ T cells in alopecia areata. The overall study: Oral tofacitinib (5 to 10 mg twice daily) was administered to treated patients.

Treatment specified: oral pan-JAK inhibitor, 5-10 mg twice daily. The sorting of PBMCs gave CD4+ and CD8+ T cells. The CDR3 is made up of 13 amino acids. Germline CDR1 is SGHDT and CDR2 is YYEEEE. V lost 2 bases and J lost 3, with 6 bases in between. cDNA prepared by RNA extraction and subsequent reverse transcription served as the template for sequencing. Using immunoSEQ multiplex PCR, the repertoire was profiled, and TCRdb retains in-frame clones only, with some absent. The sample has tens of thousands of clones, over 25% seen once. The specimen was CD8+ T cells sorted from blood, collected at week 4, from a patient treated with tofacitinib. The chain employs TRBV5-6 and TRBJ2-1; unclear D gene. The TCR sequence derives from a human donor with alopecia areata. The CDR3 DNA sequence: TGTGCCAGCAGCTTCAACCACTACAATGAGCAGTTCTTC. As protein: CASSFNHYNEQFF.